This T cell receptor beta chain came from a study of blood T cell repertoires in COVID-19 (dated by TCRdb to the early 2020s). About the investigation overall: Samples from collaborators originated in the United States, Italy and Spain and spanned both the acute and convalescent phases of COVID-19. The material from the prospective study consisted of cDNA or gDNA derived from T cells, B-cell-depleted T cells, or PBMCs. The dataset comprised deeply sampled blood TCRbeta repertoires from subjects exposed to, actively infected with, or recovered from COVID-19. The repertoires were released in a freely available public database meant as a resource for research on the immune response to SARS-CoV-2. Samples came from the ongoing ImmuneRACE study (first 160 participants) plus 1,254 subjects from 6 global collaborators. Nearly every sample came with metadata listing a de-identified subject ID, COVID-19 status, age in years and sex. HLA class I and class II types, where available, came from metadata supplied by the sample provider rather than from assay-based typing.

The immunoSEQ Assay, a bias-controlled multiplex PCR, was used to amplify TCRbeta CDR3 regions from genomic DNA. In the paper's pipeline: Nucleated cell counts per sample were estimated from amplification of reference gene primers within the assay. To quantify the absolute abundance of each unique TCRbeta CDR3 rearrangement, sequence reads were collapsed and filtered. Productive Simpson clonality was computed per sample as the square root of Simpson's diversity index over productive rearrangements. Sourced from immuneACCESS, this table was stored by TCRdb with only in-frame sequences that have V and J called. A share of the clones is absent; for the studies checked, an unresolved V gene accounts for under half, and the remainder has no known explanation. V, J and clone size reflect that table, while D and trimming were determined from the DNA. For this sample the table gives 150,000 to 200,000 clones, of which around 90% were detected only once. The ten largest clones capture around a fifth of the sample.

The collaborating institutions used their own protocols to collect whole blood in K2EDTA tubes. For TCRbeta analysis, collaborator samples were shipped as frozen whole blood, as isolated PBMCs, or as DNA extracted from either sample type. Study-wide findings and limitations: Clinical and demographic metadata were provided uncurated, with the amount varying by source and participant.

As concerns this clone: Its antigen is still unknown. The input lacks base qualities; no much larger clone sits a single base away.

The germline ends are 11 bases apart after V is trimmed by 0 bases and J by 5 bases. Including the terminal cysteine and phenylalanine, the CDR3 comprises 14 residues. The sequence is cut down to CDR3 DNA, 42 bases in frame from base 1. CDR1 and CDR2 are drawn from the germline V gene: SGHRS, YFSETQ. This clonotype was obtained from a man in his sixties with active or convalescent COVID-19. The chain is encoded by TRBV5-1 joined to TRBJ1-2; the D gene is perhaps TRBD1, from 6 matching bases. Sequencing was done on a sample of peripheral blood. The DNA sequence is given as TGCGCCAGCAGCTTGGGGCCAGGGGTATATGGCTACACCTTC. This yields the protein CASSLGPGVYGYTF. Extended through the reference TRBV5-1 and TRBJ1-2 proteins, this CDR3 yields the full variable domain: KAGVTQTPRYLIKTRGQQVTLSCSPISGHRSVSWYQQTPGQGLQFLFEYFSETQRNKGNFPGRFSGRQFSNSRSEMNVSTLELGDSALYLCASSLGPGVYGYTFGSGTRLTVV.